This T cell receptor beta chain was recorded in a study of PD-L1 blockade in urothelial cancer. About the study: Enrolled patients had been treated previously with 0 to 3 chemotherapy regimens. The analyses of blood took place 3 weeks (second dose) and 6 weeks after treatment start.

The table came from immunoSEQ multiplex PCR; TCRdb's copy has only in-frame clones and leaves some out. The sample includes more than 30,000 clones, roughly 91% of them seen just once. Every patient provided from 1 to 8 samples, collected pretreatment and on-treatment. The CDR3 spans 13 residues. Germline CDR1 MNHNS, CDR2 SASEGT. The V gene end was trimmed by 7 bases and the J gene end by 6 bases; junction bases not matched to a gene: 8. The clonotype was recovered from a man aged 55-75 years with urothelial cancer. Here the sequenced sample was PBMCs, taken around atezolizumab (anti-PD-L1) treatment. This chain connects TRBV6-1 to TRBJ2-7, with 8 nucleotides matching TRBD1. The CDR3 region has the DNA TGTGCCAGCACGACAGGGGCCGTCGGCGAGCAGTACTTC. Translation: CASTTGAVGEQYF.